The T cell receptor (beta chain) under discussion was sequenced for a study of cytomegalovirus exposure and HLA in healthy donors. Study-wide results and caveats: Within the data, a cluster of highly shared sequence variants was likely a sequencing artifact. A later analysis revealed that TCR association rates differed between HLA loci, peaking at DRB1 and bottoming out at HLA-C.

Per germline, CDR1 SEHNR and CDR2 FQNEAQ (reference sequence). The CDR3 loop spans 16 amino acids. With 0 bases clipped from V and 6 bases from J, the junction kept 4 bases outside the gene matches. About this clone itself: Its antigen is not identified.

The PCR was carried out with 60 Vbeta primers and 13 Jbeta primers. Sequencing was performed with immunoSEQ multiplex PCR; in TCRdb, only in-frame clones are kept and a portion is missing. The table has about 140,000 clones, more than 60% seen once. This sequence originates from a man aged 40-49 years in good health and CMV-seronegative. Material for sequencing was PBMCs. The V call is TRBV7-9, the J call TRBJ1-6; 8 bases line up with TRBD1. CDR3 DNA: TGTGCCAGCAGCTTAGCCGACAGGGGAGGTAATTCACCCCTCCACTTT. This codes for CASSLADRGGNSPLHF.